This TCR beta chain was sequenced during a study of CD8+ T cells in alopecia areata. Sample treatment: oral pan-JAK inhibitor, 5-10 mg twice daily. RNA was extracted and reverse transcribed into cDNA as the sequencing template. The table came from immunoSEQ multiplex PCR; TCRdb's copy has only in-frame clones and leaves some out. The sample lists about 74,000 clones, around 29% occurring once. The starting material was CD8+ T cells sorted from blood, obtained at week 4, from a patient treated with tofacitinib. The clonotype originates from a human donor with alopecia areata.

The CDR3 DNA is TGCGCCAGCAGCTCTTACCCCTATTCGAACACCGGGGAGCTGTTTTTT. Amino acid sequence: CASSSYPYSNTGELFF. This chain connects TRBV5-1 to TRBJ2-2; D gene uncertain. CDR3 length: 16 residues. Between the trimmed V and J ends, which lost 3 bases and 0 bases, there was a span of 12 bases. Per the germline V gene, CDR1 is SGHRS and CDR2 is YFSETQ.